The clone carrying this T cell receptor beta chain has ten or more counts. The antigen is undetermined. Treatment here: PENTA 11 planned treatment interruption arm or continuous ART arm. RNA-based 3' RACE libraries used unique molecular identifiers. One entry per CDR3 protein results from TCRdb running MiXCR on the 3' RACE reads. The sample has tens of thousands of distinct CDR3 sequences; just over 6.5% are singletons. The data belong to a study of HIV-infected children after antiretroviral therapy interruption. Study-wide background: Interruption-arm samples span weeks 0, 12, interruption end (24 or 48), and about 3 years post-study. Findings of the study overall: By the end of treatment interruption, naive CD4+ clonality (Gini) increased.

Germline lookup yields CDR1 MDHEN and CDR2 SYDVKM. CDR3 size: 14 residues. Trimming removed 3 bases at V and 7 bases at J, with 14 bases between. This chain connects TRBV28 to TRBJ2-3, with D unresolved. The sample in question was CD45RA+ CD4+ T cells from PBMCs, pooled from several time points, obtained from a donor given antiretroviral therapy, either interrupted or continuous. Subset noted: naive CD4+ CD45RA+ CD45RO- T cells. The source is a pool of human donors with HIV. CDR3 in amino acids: CASSFEETRYTQYF. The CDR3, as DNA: TGTGCCAGCAGTTTTGAGGAAACGAGATATACGCAGTATTTT.